These T cell receptor beta chains were read from a single sample in a study of blood T cells in healthy people across ages. TCRdb ran MiXCR on the 5' RACE reads and lists one entry per CDR3 protein. The sample lists 700,000 to 850,000 distinct CDR3 sequences; around 34% were seen once. The sequencing input was blood. The source is a man younger than 35 in good health. The CDR3 runs from the conserved cysteine through the conserved F or W. D genes are given only for firm matches. Expanded clones get a size class; other rows say once, few or many, or leave the size out.

abundance	d_gene	v_gene	j_gene	CDR3nt	CDR3aa
-	-	TRBV20-1	TRBJ2-3	TGCAGTGCCCTAAACACAGATACGCAGTATTTT	CSALNTDTQYF
-	-	TRBV10-3	TRBJ1-5	TGTGCCATCAGTGAGTCAGGGACGGGAAGCAATCAGCCCCAGCATTTT	CAISESGTGSNQPQHF
once	-	TRBV6-1	TRBJ1-6	TGTGCCAGCAGTGAAATTCCCCGAGGGGATTCACCCCCCCACTTT	CASSEIPRGDSPPHF
-	TRBD1	TRBV5-1	TRBJ2-1	TGCGCCAGCAGCTCTCTTACAGGGGGAGAGCAGTTCTTC	CASSSLTGGEQFF
-	-	TRBV6-2/TRBV6-3	TRBJ2-5	TGTGCCAGCGGTTACCGAGGGGCTGGGACCAATGAGCAGTACTTC	CASGYRGAGTNEQYF
-	-	TRBV9	TRBJ2-5	TGTGCCAGCAGCCCACCAGGTCTACGGGAGACCCAGTACTTC	CASSPPGLRETQYF
once	-	TRBV18	TRBJ1-1	TGTGCCAGCTCACCACCAGGGTGGAAGGATACTGAAGCTTTCTTT	CASSPPGWKDTEAFF
-	TRBD2	TRBV15	TRBJ2-5	TGTGCCACCAGCAGACTAGCGGGGAGCGAGACCCAGTACTTC	CATSRLAGSETQYF
-	-	TRBV10-3	TRBJ1-5	TGTGCCATCAGTGAGTCGGGTCAGCCCCAGCATTTT	CAISESGQPQHF
-	-	TRBV7-9	TRBJ1-4	TGTGCCAGCAGCCTCCAAGAAAAACTGTTTTTT	CASSLQEKLFF
few	TRBD1	TRBV7-2	TRBJ1-2	TGTGCCAGCAGCCCCTATGGACAGGGGGCCGCTAACTATGGCTACACCTTC	CASSPYGQGAANYGYTF
-	TRBD1	TRBV20-1	TRBJ1-6	TGCAGTGCTAGCCGATACAGGGGGCTTTCGGATTCACCCCTCCACTTT	CSASRYRGLSDSPLHF
-	TRBD1	TRBV6-2/TRBV6-3	TRBJ1-2	TGTGCCAGCAGTTCCGGGAGAGGGGGCGAGGATGGCTACACCTTC	CASSSGRGGEDGYTF
-	-	TRBV5-1	TRBJ1-1	TGCGCCAGCAGCAGAACCCCCGGGGCGAACACTGAAGCTTTCTTT	CASSRTPGANTEAFF
-	-	TRBV29-1	TRBJ1-1	TGCAGCGTTGGCGGCCCGAGGAACACTGAAGCTTTCTTT	CSVGGPRNTEAFF
-	TRBD2	TRBV28	TRBJ2-1	TGTGCCACCACGGGACTAGTATCTGTGAACAATGAGCAGTTCTTC	CATTGLVSVNNEQFF
-	-	TRBV11-1	TRBJ1-1	TGTGCCAGCATCTTAACGACAGCTGAAGCTTTCTTT	CASILTTAEAFF
few	-	TRBV15	TRBJ1-1	TGTGCCACCAGCAGAGAAAGGACGGGGAACACTGAAGCTTTCTTT	CATSRERTGNTEAFF
-	TRBD2	TRBV30	TRBJ2-1	TGTGCCTGGACTAGGGGCGGGGGTCACAATGAGCAGTTCTTC	CAWTRGGGHNEQFF
once	TRBD1	TRBV9	TRBJ2-1	TGTGCCATCAGCGGACAGGGTCGGAATGAGCAGTTCTTC	CAISGQGRNEQFF
-	TRBD2	TRBV20-1	TRBJ2-7	TGCAGTGCTAGAGGACTAGCGGACGACAATGAGCAGTACTTC	CSARGLADDNEQYF